This entry concerns a single T cell receptor (beta chain). This CDR3 spans 16 amino acids. CDR1 is GTSNPN and CDR2 is SVGIG in the germline V gene (reference sequence). Trimming cost V 2 bases and J 0 bases, with 14 bases left between them. Per the original methods: How many nucleated cells were present was estimated from reference gene primer amplification. Assay used: immunoSEQ multiplex PCR; TCRdb lists only in-frame clones, some missing. That table gives V, J and clone size, and the DNA gave D and trimming. The table shows about 370,000 clones, with 80% to 90% occurring only once. The data stem from a study of blood T cell repertoires in COVID-19. On the study more broadly: Samples of COVID-19 (acute and convalescent) were obtained from the United States, Italy and Spain. From T cells, B-cell-depleted T cells, or PBMCs came the material, which was cDNA or gDNA.

The J gene is TRBJ1-3, the V gene TRBV30; no clear D. The sequenced sample consisted of PBMCs or T cells enriched from blood (not recorded which). The TCR comes from a man aged 18-30 years who had recovered from COVID-19. CDR3 sequence reads: CAWSPLGLLSGNTIYF. CDR3 nucleotides: TGTGCCTGGAGTCCCCTCGGACTCCTCTCTGGAAACACCATATATTTT.